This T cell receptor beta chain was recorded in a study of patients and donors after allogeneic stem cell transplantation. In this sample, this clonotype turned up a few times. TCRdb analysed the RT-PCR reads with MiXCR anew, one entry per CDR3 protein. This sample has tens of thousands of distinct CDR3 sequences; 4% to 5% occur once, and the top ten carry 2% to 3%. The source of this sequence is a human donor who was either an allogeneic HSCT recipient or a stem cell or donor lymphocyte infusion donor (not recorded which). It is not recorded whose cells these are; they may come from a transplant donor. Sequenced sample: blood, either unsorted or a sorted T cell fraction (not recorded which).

The CDR3 loop reads CAWSVPGHGETQYF. Here the CDR3 DNA reads TGTGCCTGGAGTGTACCGGGGCATGGTGAGACCCAGTACTTC. The chain joins TRBV30 to TRBJ2-5, with D perhaps being TRBD1 or TRBD2 (5 bases each). The CDR3 has 14 amino acids. Between the trimmed V and J ends, which lost 0 bases and 5 bases, there was a span of 13 bases. From germline, CDR1 is GTSNPN and CDR2 SVGIG (reference sequence).